Shown below are 25 T cell receptor beta chains from a single sample sequenced in a study of T cells in Graves' hyperthyroidism and ophthalmopathy. Amplification targeted TCR beta CDR3 regions from RNA transcripts. The study used the HTBI primer set for a first-round RT-PCR of the TCR CDR3. Using its own MiXCR run on the multiplex PCR reads, TCRdb lists one record per CDR3 protein. This sample has fewer than 750,000 distinct CDR3 sequences; around 45% occur once, and the top ten carry about 7.8%. Sequenced material: peripheral blood or thyroid tissue (not recorded which). These receptors originate from a woman between 18 and 30 years old with Graves' hyperthyroidism.

This clonotype showed up many times. The chain is built from TRBV5-5 and TRBJ1-5; the match to TRBD1 covers 7 bases. The CDR3 loop spans 15 amino acids. V shed 0 bases, J shed 3 bases, and the junction held 3 bases outside the gene matches. Germline values: CDR1 SGHKS, CDR2 YYEKEE (reference sequence). The CDR3 bases are TGTGCCAGCAGCTTGGGGGACAGCCTCAATCAGCCCCAGCATTTT. Amino acids: CASSLGDSLNQPQHF.

At least ten counts were recorded for this clonotype. This chain joins TRBV15 and TRBJ2-7; 8 positions match TRBD2. The length of the CDR3 is 20 residues. Germline V lookup: CDR1 LNHNV, CDR2 YYDKDF (reference sequence). The ends lost 2 bases at V and 2 bases at J; junction bases unmatched: 20. CDR3 in DNA: TGTGCCACCAGCAGATTTCGACAGTCGATATGGACTAGCCGTACCTACGAGCAGTACTTC. It codes for CATSRFRQSIWTSRTYEQYF.

This clonotype turned up a few times. A junction boundary mismatches the germline segment, possibly from a read error. The J gene is TRBJ2-6, the V gene TRBV6-1; possible D gene TRBD2, 7 bases. CDR1 MNHNS and CDR2 SASEGT come from the germline V gene. The CDR3 consists of 20 residues. The CDR3 sequence is CASSDFGRGAQKTGANVLTF. Written as DNA, the CDR3 is TGTGCCAGCAGTGATTTTGGTCGGGGGGCGCAAAAAACTGGAGCCAACGTCCTGACTTTC.

This clonotype was found once. The V and J genes are TRBV20-1 and TRBJ1-3; TRBD1 aligns across 8 bases. Germline lookup yields CDR1 DFQATT and CDR2 SNEGSKA (reference sequence). The ends lost 3 bases at V and 4 bases at J; junction bases unmatched: 2. CDR3 length equals 13 residues. CDR3 sequence: CSASDRGGNTIYF. CDR3 DNA: TGCAGTGCTAGTGACAGGGGAGGAAACACCATATATTTT.

This clonotype appeared a few times. The V gene is TRBV5-5, the J gene TRBJ2-5; 9 bases align to TRBD2. Germline V CDR1 and CDR2: SGHKS, YYEKEE (reference sequence). CDR3 length: 15 residues. The V and J ends lost 5 bases and 4 bases, in that order; junction bases with no gene match: 9. CDR3 coding DNA: TGTGCCAGCAGTTATGGACTAGCGTCGGTAGAGACCCAGTACTTC. Protein sequence: CASSYGLASVETQYF.

Details on this clonotype: A much larger clone is a single base away; this may be a read error. V and J are TRBV6-5 and TRBJ2-7, with TRBD1 as a possible D gene (6 bases). The germline V gene encodes CDR1 MNHEY and CDR2 SVGAGI. Trimming removed 6 bases at V and 3 bases at J, with 24 bases between. This CDR3 comprises 17 residues. This CDR3 is CASRYTPMGHRSYEQYF. The CDR3 bases are TGTGCCAGCAGGTACACCCCGATGGGACACCGGAGCTACGAGCAGTACTTC.

This clonotype was recorded at least ten times. The CDR3 nucleotides are TGTGCCAGCAGGATTACAGGGGGCACTGAAAAACTGTTTTTT. Protein: CASRITGGTEKLFF. The chain employs TRBV6-5 and TRBJ1-4; 9 bases align to TRBD1. Trimming at V came to 6 bases and at J to 7 bases, leaving 6 bases not matched to a gene. Germline CDR1 reads MNHEY; CDR2 reads SVGAGI. This CDR3 contains 14 residues.

The chain joins TRBV7-2 to TRBJ1-2; 7 bases agree with TRBD1. This CDR3 is built from 15 residues. Germline V gives CDR1 SGHTA, CDR2 FQGNSA. Trimming cost V 3 bases and J 2 bases; bases outside gene matches: 6. The DNA for the CDR3 is TGTGCCAGCAGCTTTACAGGGGTTCGAAACTATGGCTACACCTTC. It yields the protein CASSFTGVRNYGYTF.

This clonotype was seen ten or more times. The chain links TRBV10-3 to TRBJ2-7; 11 positions match TRBD2. Germline V CDR1 and CDR2: ENHRY, SYGVKD. This CDR3 has 16 residues. V lost 3 bases, J lost 4 bases, and 8 bases stayed unmatched. In DNA form, the CDR3 reads TGTGCCATCAGTGATTATAGCGGGAGGGGTACTTACGAGCAGTACTTC. Translated: CAISDYSGRGTYEQYF.

There are a few counts of this clonotype. The V call is TRBV5-1, the J call TRBJ1-6, with a tentative D call TRBD1 (6 bases). The CDR3 sequence is 17 residues long. The V gene's germline CDR1 is SGHRS and CDR2 YFSETQ. The V gene lost 2 bases and the J gene lost 5 bases, with 17 bases spanning the gap. Here the CDR3 DNA reads TGCGCCAGCAGCTTTTTTTATCGACAGGCGGATAATTCACCCCTCCACTTT. This sequence encodes CASSFFYRQADNSPLHF.

This clonotype was seen at least ten times. The chain has TRBV20-1 and TRBJ2-7, with 10 bases identical to TRBD1. Germline assignment: CDR1 DFQATT and CDR2 SNEGSKA (reference sequence). Trimming took 8 bases from V and 1 from J; bases not matched to a gene: 8. The CDR3 loop spans 14 amino acids. The chain's CDR3 is CSSLWTGGSYEQYF. CDR3 nucleotides: TGCAGTTCTCTCTGGACAGGGGGTTCCTACGAGCAGTACTTC.

The rearrangement links TRBV10-3 to TRBJ2-3; 10 positions agree with TRBD1. CDR3 length equals 16 residues. V shed 2 bases and J 3 bases; nucleotides not matched to a gene: 5. Germline V lookup: CDR1 ENHRY, CDR2 SYGVKD. The CDR3 is CAISETGTGATDTQYF. Here the CDR3 DNA reads TGTGCCATCAGTGAGACCGGGACAGGGGCAACAGATACGCAGTATTTT.

This clonotype has ten or more counts. V usage is TRBV13 and J usage is TRBJ2-7; D might be TRBD1 (6 bases). The CDR3 runs 14 residues. The germline V gene encodes CDR1 PRHDT and CDR2 FYEKMQ (reference sequence). The V end was cut by 6 bases, the J end by 5 bases, with 17 bases between. The CDR3 DNA reads as TGTGCCAGCAGTACACAGGGTAGTAGGGACGAGCAGTACTTC. Translating gives CASSTQGSRDEQYF.

The chain is built from TRBV24-1 and TRBJ2-5; the D gene could be TRBD1 or TRBD2 (5 bases each). The CDR3 loop spans 14 amino acids. Germline V CDR1 and CDR2: KGHDR, SFDVKD. Trimming cost V 4 bases and J 5 bases, with 13 bases left between them. In DNA, the CDR3 is TGTGCCACCAGTGAGTCCGGGACGGGGGAGACCCAGTACTTC. It translates to CATSESGTGETQYF.

The V and J genes are TRBV20-1 and TRBJ1-5; D is unclear. The CDR3 covers 13 residues. Germline assignment: CDR1 DFQATT and CDR2 SNEGSKA (reference sequence). The V end lost 8 bases, the J end lost 11 bases, and 22 bases lay between the germline ends. CDR3: CSSKEGSMETQHF. The CDR3 region has the DNA TGCAGTTCCAAGGAAGGGTCAATGGAGACCCAGCATTTT.

This clonotype was recorded many times. In DNA form, the CDR3 reads TGTGCCAGCAGCCAAGTAGGGGGAGCAACTTACGAGCAGTACTTC. Residues: CASSQVGGATYEQYF. This rearrangement joins TRBV14 to TRBJ2-7; weak D call: TRBD1 (6 bases). CDR1 and CDR2 from the germline V gene are SGHDN and FVKESK. V lost 1 base, J lost 4 bases, and 14 bases lay in between. There are 15 residues in the CDR3.

This clonotype was picked up many times. The CDR3 loop is CASSFGSGHYEQYF. The CDR3, as DNA: TGTGCCAGCAGCTTCGGTAGCGGCCACTACGAGCAGTACTTC. V and J are TRBV11-2 and TRBJ2-7; tentative D call: TRBD2 (6 bases). V lost 3 bases and J 3 bases, leaving 12 bases between the germline ends. This CDR3 is built from 14 residues. Germline CDR1 SGHAT, CDR2 FQNNGV.

V is TRBV14 and J is TRBJ2-2; perhaps TRBD1 as D (5 bases). The CDR3 is 16 amino acids. Germline V gene lookup returns CDR1 SGHDN and CDR2 FVKESK. V was pared by 0 bases and J by 3 bases, with 11 bases between. The CDR3 spells CASSQDRALDTGELFF. The CDR3 region has the DNA TGTGCCAGCAGCCAAGACAGGGCCTTGGACACCGGGGAGCTGTTTTTT.

This clonotype has only a few counts. The chain is built from TRBV12-3 or TRBV12-4 and TRBJ2-7; 14 nucleotides align to TRBD2. The CDR3 runs 17 residues. Unmatched junction bases numbered 9, after V lost 6 bases and J lost 2 bases. CDR3 coding DNA: TGTGCCAGCAGCCTCGGGACTAGCGGGAGTTATACCTACGAGCAGTACTTC. This translates into CASSLGTSGSYTYEQYF.

This clonotype was recorded at least ten times. V is TRBV6-6 and J is TRBJ1-6; the match to TRBD1 covers 9 bases. The V and J ends lost 1 base and 9 bases, in that order; junction bases with no gene match: 4. The CDR3 extends over 15 amino acids. Germline CDR1 MNHNY, CDR2 SVGAGI (reference sequence). The CDR3 nucleotides are TGTGCCAGCAGTTACTTCGGGACAGGGTCTTCACCCCTCCACTTT. Its protein product is CASSYFGTGSSPLHF.

The chain employs TRBV4-1 and TRBJ2-7; 7 nucleotides line up with TRBD2. Germline assignment: CDR1 MGHRA and CDR2 YSYEKL. J lost 3 bases, V lost 2 bases, and 7 bases had no gene match. The CDR3 length is 15 residues. For the CDR3, the DNA is TGCGCCAGCAGCCAACCCGCTAGCGGAGTCTACGAGCAGTACTTC. Translating it yields CASSQPASGVYEQYF.

This rearrangement joins TRBV7-9 to TRBJ2-7; D is ambiguous. The CDR3 sequence is 16 residues long. V dropped 1 base and J dropped 4 bases, with 17 bases sitting between them. Germline V CDR1 and CDR2: SEHNR, FQNEAQ (reference sequence). The chain's CDR3 is CASSLDPTEGLYEQYF. The CDR3 DNA reads as TGTGCCAGCAGCTTAGACCCAACGGAAGGATTGTACGAGCAGTACTTC.

The chain links TRBV14 to TRBJ2-5; TRBD1 aligns across 7 bases. V trimming: 5 bases; J trimming: 5 bases; junction bases outside the gene matches: 8. This CDR3 spans 14 amino acids. The germline V gene has CDR1 SGHDN and CDR2 FVKESK. CDR3 sequence reads: CASSNRQGLETQYF. The CDR3 region has the DNA TGTGCCAGCAGCAACCGACAGGGTTTGGAGACCCAGTACTTC.

The CDR3 coding sequence is TGCAGTGCTAGAGATATCCAGGGGGGCAATCAGCCCCAGCATTTT. The encoded protein is CSARDIQGGNQPQHF. The chain uses TRBV20-1 and TRBJ1-5; 7 positions agree with TRBD1. The CDR3 consists of 15 residues. V lost 0 bases, J lost 2 bases, and 4 bases stayed unmatched. The germline CDR1 and CDR2 sequences are DFQATT and SNEGSKA (reference sequence).

About this clonotype itself: This may stem from a read error, because a much larger clone lies one nucleotide away. The conserved phenylalanine or tryptophan is not found at the CDR3 terminus, so this likely reflects a read error. The chain carries TRBV19 and TRBJ1-3, with 11 positions matching TRBD1. J lost 4 bases, V lost 5 bases, and 7 bases had no gene match. The germline gives CDR1 LNHDA, CDR2 SQIVND (reference sequence). The CDR3 runs 16 residues. The CDR3 is CASSPWDRGTGNTIYY. The CDR3, as DNA: TGTGCCAGTAGTCCCTGGGACAGGGGGACCGGAAACACCATATATTAT.